Listed below are T cell receptor beta chains from one sample, sequenced in a study of metastatic and nonmetastatic thyroid tumors. Through MiXCR, TCRdb re-clonotyped the PCR reads. This table has approximately 18,000 clones, roughly 25% appearing once. The sequencing sample was made of tumor tissue. Receptors were obtained from a female donor with papillary thyroid cancer or a benign thyroid nodule (not recorded which). Some clones in this sample may be carry-over from other donors' samples. Both conserved end residues are part of each CDR3. The D gene is left open where the match is weak. Size values are once, few and many counts, or a class for expanded clones, and some rows have none.

d_gene: .
j_gene: TRBJ2-7
v_gene: TRBV5-1
abundance: .
CDR3aa: CASSTPTGKSYERYF

d_gene: .
j_gene: TRBJ2-7
v_gene: TRBV20-1
abundance: medium-sized
CDR3aa: CSARAQNGKSYEQYF

d_gene: TRBD1
j_gene: TRBJ2-1
v_gene: TRBV4-1
abundance: many
CDR3aa: CASSQDQRTGGTYNEQFF

d_gene: .
j_gene: TRBJ2-7
v_gene: TRBV9
abundance: .
CDR3aa: CASSVGGSLLEQYF

d_gene: TRBD1
j_gene: TRBJ1-1
v_gene: TRBV20-1
abundance: .
CDR3aa: CSAHPQGAYTEAFF

d_gene: TRBD2
j_gene: TRBJ2-2
v_gene: TRBV27
abundance: many
CDR3aa: CASSLSGRGGPTGELFF

d_gene: .
j_gene: TRBJ1-2
v_gene: TRBV6-2/TRBV6-3
abundance: few
CDR3aa: CASSWSISGYTF

d_gene: TRBD1
j_gene: TRBJ1-2
v_gene: TRBV7-9
abundance: many
CDR3aa: CASSSGTGINGYTF

d_gene: TRBD1
j_gene: TRBJ1-3
v_gene: TRBV29-1
abundance: many
CDR3aa: CSVERGQGNTIYF

d_gene: .
j_gene: TRBJ2-1
v_gene: TRBV20-1
abundance: many
CDR3aa: CSARGQTNNEQFF

d_gene: TRBD1
j_gene: TRBJ1-2
v_gene: TRBV5-4
abundance: many
CDR3aa: CASSLAGQGGYGYTF

d_gene: .
j_gene: TRBJ2-2
v_gene: TRBV5-4
abundance: many
CDR3aa: CASSPQYTGPTGELFF

d_gene: .
j_gene: TRBJ1-2
v_gene: TRBV24-1
abundance: many
CDR3aa: CATSDFFEGGYTF

d_gene: .
j_gene: TRBJ2-3
v_gene: TRBV11-2
abundance: .
CDR3aa: CASSPNLRGEDTQYF

d_gene: .
j_gene: TRBJ2-7
v_gene: TRBV6-5
abundance: many
CDR3aa: CASSYRETYEQYF

d_gene: .
j_gene: TRBJ1-6
v_gene: TRBV20-1
abundance: medium-sized
CDR3aa: CSAKTQNSYNSPLHF